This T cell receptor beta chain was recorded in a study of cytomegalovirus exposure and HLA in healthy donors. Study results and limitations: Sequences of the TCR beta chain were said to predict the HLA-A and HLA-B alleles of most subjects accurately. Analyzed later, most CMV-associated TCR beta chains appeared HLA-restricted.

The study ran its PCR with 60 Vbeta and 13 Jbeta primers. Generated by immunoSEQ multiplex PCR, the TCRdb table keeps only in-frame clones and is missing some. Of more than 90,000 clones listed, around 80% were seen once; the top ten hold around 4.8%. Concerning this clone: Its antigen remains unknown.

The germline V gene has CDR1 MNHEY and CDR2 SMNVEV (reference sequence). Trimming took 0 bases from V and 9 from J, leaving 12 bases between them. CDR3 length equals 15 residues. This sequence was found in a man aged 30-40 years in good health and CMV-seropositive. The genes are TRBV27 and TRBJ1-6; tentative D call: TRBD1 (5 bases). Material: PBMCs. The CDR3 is CASSLSQGIGSPLHF. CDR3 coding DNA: TGTGCCAGCAGTTTATCTCAGGGTATCGGTTCACCCCTCCACTTT.